Below are 31 T cell receptor beta chains sequenced from a single sample in a study of T-cell memory formation after mild COVID-19. Via MiXCR, TCRdb re-called the 5' RACE reads, giving one row per CDR3 protein. The profile shows some 97,000 distinct CDR3 sequences, 11% of them singletons. Sequencing was done on a sample of PBMCs or a T cell subset sorted from them (not recorded which). The receptors were sampled from a young man who had mild COVID-19 (a few samples of this study predate the infection). Cell type and time point are not known.

V and J are TRBV27 and TRBJ2-3; 7 positions match TRBD2. Germline loops: CDR1 MNHEY, CDR2 SMNVEV (reference sequence). With V trimmed by 6 bases and J by 1 base, 13 bases remained unmatched. The CDR3 consists of 17 residues. The chain's CDR3 is CASSRRIGGGRTDTQYF. The CDR3, as DNA: TGTGCCAGCAGCCGCCGGATTGGCGGGGGACGCACAGATACGCAGTATTTT.

As regards this clonotype: Since a much larger clone is just one base distant, this may be a read error. The genes are TRBV4-2 and TRBJ2-7; D is possibly TRBD2 (6 bases). CDR1 and CDR2 from the germline V gene are LGHNA and YNFKEQ. V lost 0 bases to trimming and J lost 3 bases, with 15 bases between them. This CDR3 has 16 residues. The CDR3, as DNA: TGTGCCAGCAGCCAAGAGATACGGGACTTTAACTACGAGCAGTACTTC. It codes for CASSQEIRDFNYEQYF.

This clonotype has just a few counts. V gene TRBV7-6 combines with J gene TRBJ1-1; perhaps TRBD1 as D (5 bases). V lost 5 bases to trimming and J lost 5 bases, with 21 bases between them. The CDR3 length is 16 residues. CDR1 and CDR2 from the germline V gene are SGHVS and FNYEAQ. The CDR3 DNA reads TGTGCCAGCAGCCTCACCTCGGGGGGGTCAGGAACTGAAGCTTTCTTT. This sequence encodes CASSLTSGGSGTEAFF.

The gene calls are TRBV5-8 and TRBJ1-3; unclear D gene. The V end lost 4 bases, the J end lost 0 bases, and 14 bases lay between the germline ends. Germline V lookup: CDR1 SGHTS, CDR2 YDEGEE. The CDR3 extends over 16 amino acids. CDR3 coding DNA: TGTGCCAGCAGCAGCTACGGGTCCCACTCTGGAAACACCATATATTTT. Translated: CASSSYGSHSGNTIYF.

This clonotype was counted a few times. The chain combines TRBV3-1 with TRBJ2-3, with D hard to call. Trimming shortened V by 1 base and J by 3 bases, and 2 bases separated the two germline ends. This CDR3 region has 12 residues. The germline V gene encodes CDR1 LGHDT and CDR2 YNNKEL (reference sequence). CDR3 DNA sequence: TGTGCCAGCAGCCAAGGTACAGATACGCAGTATTTT. Protein sequence: CASSQGTDTQYF.

There are many counts of this clonotype. V usage is TRBV6-2 or TRBV6-3 and J usage is TRBJ1-1; D gene unclear. Germline V gene sequence: CDR1 MNHEY, CDR2 SVGEGT. V shed 2 bases and J shed 1 base, with 8 bases lying between them. The CDR3 totals 14 residues. Here the CDR3 reads CASSYQTANTEAFF. The CDR3 nucleotides read TGTGCCAGCAGTTACCAAACGGCGAACACTGAAGCTTTCTTT.

J is TRBJ1-2 and V is TRBV7-9; D is uncertain. V was shortened by 1 base and J by 11 bases, with 20 bases between the two germline ends. Germline CDR1 and CDR2: SEHNR and FQNEAQ (reference sequence). The CDR3 consists of 15 residues. Written as DNA, the CDR3 is TGTGCCAGCAGCTTAGTCGCCCGGCCCAAGGCGAAGTACACCTTC. As protein: CASSLVARPKAKYTF.

There are a few counts of this clonotype. V and J are TRBV20-1 and TRBJ1-2; D gene ambiguous. The CDR3 consists of 14 residues. CDR1 is DFQATT, CDR2 SNEGSKA, per germline (reference sequence). Deletions cut 1 base from V and 2 bases from J, with 11 bases between. The CDR3 DNA reads TGCAGTGCTAGAGTGTCGGACCTCAACTATGGCTACACCTTC. It encodes CSARVSDLNYGYTF.

At least ten counts were recorded for this clonotype. This chain connects TRBV4-2 to TRBJ2-5; D is unresolved. V was cut by 5 bases and J by 5 bases, with 3 bases left in between. The germline V gene encodes CDR1 LGHNA and CDR2 YNFKEQ. The CDR3 has 10 residues. The CDR3 bases are TGTGCCAGCAGCGAGGAGACCCAGTACTTC. It specifies CASSEETQYF.

This clonotype was observed a handful of times. This CDR3 is CASSLHGGPEAFF. CDR3 coding DNA: TGTGCCAGCAGCTTACATGGGGGACCCGAAGCTTTCTTT. This chain joins TRBV7-8 and TRBJ1-1; D is perhaps TRBD1 (5 bases). Trimming took off 2 bases at V and 8 bases at J, with 12 bases between the two ends. The germline V gene has CDR1 SGHVS and CDR2 FQNEAQ. The CDR3 length is 13 residues.

For this clonotype: The junction departs from germline at one end; a sequencing error may be responsible. The chain is built from TRBV6-5 and TRBJ2-5, with TRBD1 matching 7 bases. The CDR3 spans 13 residues. Germline lookup yields CDR1 MNHEY and CDR2 SVGAGI. CDR3: CANGQDPAETQYF. CDR3 DNA sequence: TGTGCCAATGGACAGGACCCCGCGGAGACTCAGTACTTC.

This clonotype has more than one count but fewer than ten. The rearrangement uses TRBV27 and TRBJ1-5; 11 bases are a match to TRBD1. The CDR3 consists of 15 residues. Germline assignment: CDR1 MNHEY and CDR2 SMNVEV (reference sequence). Losses at the gene ends were 6 bases for V and 5 bases for J; bases not matched to a gene: 6. CDR3 loop: CASSLGTGGHQPQHF. In DNA form, the CDR3 reads TGTGCCAGCAGCCTTGGGACAGGGGGGCATCAGCCCCAGCATTTT.

The table lists this clonotype with many counts. The chain uses TRBV20-1 and TRBJ2-1; D might be TRBD1 or TRBD2, each matching 5 bases. The V end was cut by 2 bases, the J end by 7 bases, with 24 bases between. Germline V gene lookup returns CDR1 DFQATT and CDR2 SNEGSKA (reference sequence). This CDR3 has 17 residues. CDR3 protein: CSARYGGGYLNYNEQFF. The DNA for the CDR3 is TGCAGTGCTAGATATGGGGGTGGTTACCTAAACTATAATGAGCAGTTCTTC.

The J gene is TRBJ1-5, the V gene TRBV12-3 or TRBV12-4; a possible D gene is TRBD1 (5 bases). Trimming left V 8 bases short and J 2 bases short, with 13 bases between. This CDR3 region has 14 residues. Here the CDR3 reads CASSQGLGNQPQHF. The CDR3 DNA reads TGTGCCAGCTCCCAGGGCCTGGGCAATCAGCCCCAGCATTTT.

This chain joins TRBV12-3 or TRBV12-4 and TRBJ2-1, with D unclear. This CDR3 spans 14 amino acids. Trimming shortened V by 6 bases and J by 6 bases, and 15 bases separated the two germline ends. CDR3 sequence (DNA): TGTGCCAGCAGGCCTGGAGACACGGCCAATGAGCAGTTCTTC. Its translation: CASRPGDTANEQFF.

This clonotype appeared a few times. CDR3 amino acids: CASSDEEDEQFF. The CDR3 DNA reads TGCGCCAGCAGTGACGAGGAGGATGAGCAGTTCTTC. The gene calls are TRBV10-1 and TRBJ2-1; D might be TRBD2 (5 bases). This CDR3 contains 12 residues. Germline V CDR1 and CDR2: WNHNN, SYGVQD (reference sequence). V gave up 3 bases and J gave up 8 bases, with 8 bases separating them.

This clonotype was counted between two and nine times. V gene TRBV7-2 combines with J gene TRBJ2-4, with D uncertain. Trimming took off 5 bases at V and 5 bases at J, with 4 bases between the two ends. The CDR3 extends over 11 amino acids. Germline V lookup: CDR1 SGHTA, CDR2 FQGNSA. CDR3 amino acids: CASSVENIQYF. The CDR3 nucleotides read TGTGCCAGCAGCGTGGAAAACATTCAGTACTTC. The entire variable domain, with the rest obtained from reference TRBV7-2 and TRBJ2-4, is as follows: GAGVSQSPSNKVTEKGKDVELRCDPISGHTALYWYRQSLGQGLEFLIYFQGNSAPDKSGLPSDRFSAERTGGSVSTLTIQRTQQEDSAVYLCASSVENIQYFGAGTRLSVL.

Only a few counts were recorded for this clonotype. The chain couples TRBV3-1 to TRBJ1-1; D gene ambiguous. V lost 4 bases to trimming and J lost 0 bases, with 15 bases between them. This CDR3 spans 16 amino acids. Germline loops: CDR1 LGHDT, CDR2 YNNKEL (reference sequence). As DNA, the CDR3 is TGTGCCAGCAGCCCCAGAGATTTCCTTATGAACACTGAAGCTTTCTTT. Translation: CASSPRDFLMNTEAFF. The full variable domain, in which reference TRBV3-1 and TRBJ1-1 provide the parts outside the CDR3, is DTAVSQTPKYLVTQMGNDKSIKCEQNLGHDTMYWYKQDSKKFLKIMFSYNNKELIINETVPNRFSPKSPDKAHLNLHINSLELGDSAVYFCASSPRDFLMNTEAFFGQGTRLTVV.

The J gene is TRBJ1-5, the V gene TRBV27; TRBD1 matches at 8 bases. The CDR3 loop spans 16 amino acids. The germline V gene has CDR1 MNHEY and CDR2 SMNVEV (reference sequence). Trimming took 5 bases from V and 2 from J; bases not matched to a gene: 8. CDR3 bases: TGTGCCAGCAGTGGGAGACAGGGGCTACGCAATCAGCCCCAGCATTTT. It codes for CASSGRQGLRNQPQHF.

This clonotype has only a few counts. The rearrangement joins TRBV7-2 to TRBJ1-5; D is uncertain. The V end was cut by 1 base, the J end by 4 bases, with 8 bases between. The CDR3 covers 14 residues. Germline CDR1 is SGHTA and CDR2 is FQGNSA. In DNA form, the CDR3 reads TGTGCCAGCAGCTTAGTTCGCGGGAATCAGCCCCAGCATTTT. Translated: CASSLVRGNQPQHF.

This clonotype was counted between two and nine times. The rearrangement joins TRBV5-5 to TRBJ2-3, with 9 nucleotides matching TRBD1. J was trimmed by 6 bases and V by 2 bases; bases with no gene match: 7. CDR3 size: 15 residues. Germline values: CDR1 SGHKS, CDR2 YYEKEE (reference sequence). The CDR3, as DNA: TGTGCCAGCAGCTTCAGGGACAGGGATATGGATACGCAGTATTTT. Protein product: CASSFRDRDMDTQYF. Using reference TRBV5-5 and TRBJ2-3 for the parts outside the CDR3, the full variable domain is DAGVTQSPTHLIKTRGQQVTLRCSPISGHKSVSWYQQVLGQGPQFIFQYYEKEERGRGNFPDRFSARQFPNYSSELNVNALLLGDSALYLCASSFRDRDMDTQYFGPGTRLTVL.

Turning to this clonotype: A junction boundary mismatches the germline segment, possibly from a read error. This rearrangement joins TRBV6-2 or TRBV6-3 to TRBJ1-5; 7 bases agree with TRBD1. The CDR3 is 14 amino acids. Per germline, CDR1 MNHEY and CDR2 SVGEGT. CDR3 bases: TGTGCCGGCAGGCCGACAGGGAAGTACCAGCCCCAGCATTTT. This encodes CAGRPTGKYQPQHF.

CDR3 sequence: CASSLVFGTGDTEAFF. CDR3 coding DNA: TGTGCCAGCAGCTTAGTGTTCGGGACAGGGGACACTGAAGCTTTCTTT. The rearrangement uses TRBV11-2 and TRBJ1-1; TRBD1 agrees at 10 bases. CDR1 is SGHAT and CDR2 is FQNNGV in the germline V gene. CDR3 length: 16 amino acids. V trimming: 1 base; J trimming: 3 bases; junction bases outside the gene matches: 5.

This clonotype has only a few counts. The chain employs TRBV19 and TRBJ1-5, with D unclear. The CDR3 loop spans 15 amino acids. V was trimmed by 5 bases and J by 4 bases, leaving 15 bases between them. From germline, CDR1 is LNHDA and CDR2 SQIVND (reference sequence). CDR3 coding DNA: TGTGCCAGTAGTGGTACAGCGGTCCTAAATCAGCCCCAGCATTTT. It is translated as CASSGTAVLNQPQHF.

This sequence joins TRBV7-4 and TRBJ1-1; D uncertain. The CDR3 runs to 16 residues. Trimming removed 3 bases at V and 2 bases at J, with 16 bases between. The germline CDR1 and CDR2 sequences are SGHVT and SQSDAQ. This CDR3 is CASSFPRPRGNTEAFF. In DNA, the CDR3 is TGTGCCAGCAGCTTCCCCCGTCCCCGGGGTAACACTGAAGCTTTCTTT. The variable domain in full, completed from reference TRBV7-4 and TRBJ1-1, reads GAGVSQSPRYKVAKRGRDVALRCDSISGHVTLYWYRQTLGQGSEVLTYSQSDAQRDKSGRPSGRFSAERPERSVSTLKIQRTEQGDSAVYLCASSFPRPRGNTEAFFGQGTRLTVV.

V is TRBV28 and J is TRBJ2-1, with TRBD1 identical over 7 bases. Germline loops: CDR1 MDHEN, CDR2 SYDVKM. Unmatched junction bases numbered 16, after V lost 7 bases and J lost 1 base. CDR3 length equals 18 residues. In DNA form, the CDR3 reads TGTGCCAGCATCCCTTCGTCCCTGGACAGGAGGTCCTACAATGAGCAGTTCTTC. This codes for CASIPSSLDRRSYNEQFF.

This clonotype was detected many times. The chain uses TRBV7-9 and TRBJ2-1; a possible D gene is TRBD1 (5 bases). The V gene's germline CDR1 is SEHNR and CDR2 FQNEAQ (reference sequence). This CDR3 is built from 13 residues. Trimming cost V 1 base and J 5 bases, with 6 bases left between them. The CDR3 reads CASSLEGDNEQFF. DNA for the CDR3: TGTGCCAGCAGCTTAGAAGGGGACAATGAGCAGTTCTTC.

CDR3 residues: CASSQVPDTNEQFF. CDR3 DNA: TGCGCCAGCAGCCAAGTCCCTGATACAAATGAGCAGTTCTTC. The chain joins TRBV4-1 to TRBJ2-1; D call uncertain. With 1 base removed from V and 7 bases from J, the gap between germline ends came to 11 bases. Germline CDR1 and CDR2: MGHRA and YSYEKL. The CDR3 covers 14 residues.

The chain carries TRBV11-3 and TRBJ2-7; D unclear. CDR3 length: 13 residues. Trimming pared 6 bases from V and 2 bases from J, leaving 11 bases between. CDR1 SGHNT and CDR2 YENEEA come from the germline V gene. Written as DNA, the CDR3 is TGTGCCAGCAGTCAAGACAATACCTACGAGCAGTACTTC. Protein product: CASSQDNTYEQYF.

The chain links TRBV6-6 to TRBJ2-5; 7 bases are shared with TRBD2. After removal of 8 bases from V and 1 base from J, the junction contained 10 bases not matched to a gene. The CDR3 contains 15 residues. Germline-derived CDR1 and CDR2 are MNHNY and SVGAGI (reference sequence). In nucleotides, the CDR3 is TGTGCCAGCGCCCCACGAGGCGGGGGCCAAGAGACCCAGTACTTC. Translating it yields CASAPRGGGQETQYF.

V gene TRBV20-1 combines with J gene TRBJ2-2; D gene uncertain. Per germline, CDR1 DFQATT and CDR2 SNEGSKA (reference sequence). The CDR3 spans 13 residues. V was trimmed by 0 bases and J by 2 bases, leaving 4 bases between them. The CDR3 here is CSAREENTGELFF. The CDR3 nucleotides are TGCAGTGCTAGAGAGGAAAACACCGGGGAGCTGTTTTTT.